The 5 T cell receptor beta chains below were found in one sample sequenced in a study of T cells after yellow fever vaccination. One entry per CDR3 protein, called by TCRdb with MiXCR from the 5' RACE reads. Here the sample spans about 25,000 distinct CDR3 sequences, less than 3.5% being singletons. The sample in question was PBMCs, either bulk or a sorted T-cell subset (CD4+, CD8+, memory, or dextramer-sorted; not recorded which), obtained about 41 days after the first yellow fever vaccination. The receptors come from a man aged 18 to 30 who received the YFV17D yellow fever vaccine.

This clonotype was counted ten times or more. The CDR3 DNA reads as TGTGCCAGCAGCTTAGTGAGGGGCTCCTACGAGCAGTACTTC. Residues: CASSLVRGSYEQYF. This sequence joins TRBV11-2 and TRBJ2-7, with D possibly called TRBD1 or TRBD2 (5 bases each). V lost 1 base and J 0 bases, leaving 7 bases between the germline ends. The CDR3 loop spans 14 amino acids. From germline, CDR1 is SGHAT and CDR2 FQNNGV.

Ten or more counts support this clonotype. This chain connects TRBV2 to TRBJ2-7; unclear D gene. Germline V CDR1 and CDR2: SNHLY, FYNNEI. This CDR3 has 10 amino acids. Trimming stripped 3 bases from V and 6 bases from J, with 3 bases between. CDR3 sequence: CASSEIEQYV. In DNA form, the CDR3 reads TGTGCCAGCAGTGAGATCGAGCAGTACGTC.

This clonotype was observed at least ten times. The chain uses TRBV7-2 and TRBJ1-2; D not resolved. The CDR3 consists of 16 residues. Between the trimmed V and J ends, which lost 0 bases and 3 bases, there was a span of 14 bases. Germline V CDR1 and CDR2: SGHTA, FQGNSA. For the CDR3, the DNA is TGTGCCAGCAGCTTAGCCAGCGATCAGTTCCACTATGGCTACACCTTC. It translates to CASSLASDQFHYGYTF.

The table lists this clonotype with many counts. The genes are TRBV5-8 and TRBJ1-3; D might be TRBD1 (6 bases). Germline V gene lookup returns CDR1 SGHTS and CDR2 YDEGEE. The ends were cut back, 4 bases at V and 4 bases at J, with 12 bases in the middle. The CDR3 consists of 14 residues. The CDR3 sequence: CASSGPGQGNTIYF. In DNA, the CDR3 is TGTGCCAGCAGCGGACCGGGACAAGGAAACACCATATATTTT.

In this sample, this clonotype turned up many times. The chain joins TRBV7-2 to TRBJ1-1, with D maybe TRBD1 (5 bases). The V gene's germline CDR1 is SGHTA and CDR2 FQGNSA. V was pared by 5 bases and J by 8 bases, with 12 bases between. The CDR3 length is 12 residues. This chain's CDR3 is CASSRTGGEAFF. The CDR3 DNA follows: TGTGCCAGCAGCCGTACGGGGGGAGAAGCTTTCTTT.